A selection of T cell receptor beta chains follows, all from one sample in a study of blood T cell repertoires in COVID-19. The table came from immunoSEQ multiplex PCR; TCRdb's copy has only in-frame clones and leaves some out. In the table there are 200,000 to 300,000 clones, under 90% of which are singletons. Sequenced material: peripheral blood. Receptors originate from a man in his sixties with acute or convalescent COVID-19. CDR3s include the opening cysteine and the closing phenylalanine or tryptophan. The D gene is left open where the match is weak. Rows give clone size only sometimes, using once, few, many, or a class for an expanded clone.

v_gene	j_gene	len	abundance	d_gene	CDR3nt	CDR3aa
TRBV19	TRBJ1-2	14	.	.	TGTGCCAGTAGTATGGGTGGAGGCTTAGCTGGCTACACCTTC	CASSMGGGLAGYTF
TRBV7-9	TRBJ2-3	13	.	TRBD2	TGCGAGAGCGGACTAGCGGGGGGAGATACGCAGTATTTT	CESGLAGGDTQYF
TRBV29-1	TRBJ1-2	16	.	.	TGCAGCGTTGAAGATTTCCCGGGGTCGGGGACAAGTGGCTACACCTTC	CSVEDFPGSGTSGYTF
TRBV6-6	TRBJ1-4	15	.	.	TGTGCCAGCAGTTACTCGAGGACAGTTAATGAAAAACTGTTTTTT	CASSYSRTVNEKLFF
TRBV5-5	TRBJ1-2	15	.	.	TGTGCCAGCTCCCACATCCTAGGGGGGGCCAGGGGCTACACCTTC	CASSHILGGARGYTF
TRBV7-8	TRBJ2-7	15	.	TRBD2	TGTGCCAGCAGCAGGGGACTAGCGGGAGCCTACGAGCAGTACTTC	CASSRGLAGAYEQYF
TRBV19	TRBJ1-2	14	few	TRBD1	TGTGCCAGTAGAGACAGGGGGCACGGCTATGGCTACACCTTC	CASRDRGHGYGYTF
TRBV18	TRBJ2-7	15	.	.	TGTGCCAGCTCACCAGGAGGACGCTCTACCTACGAGCAGTACTTC	CASSPGGRSTYEQYF
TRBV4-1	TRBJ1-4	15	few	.	TGCGCCAGCAGCCAAGGCAGGGGCCTAAATGAAAAACTGTTTTTT	CASSQGRGLNEKLFF
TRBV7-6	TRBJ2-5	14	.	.	TGTGCCAGCAGCCGAACAGAGTACCAAGAGACCCAGTACTTC	CASSRTEYQETQYF
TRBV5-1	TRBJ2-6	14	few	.	TGCGCCAGCGCCCCGGGGGATGGGGCCAACGTCCTGACTTTC	CASAPGDGANVLTF
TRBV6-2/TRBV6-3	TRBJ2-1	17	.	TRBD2	TGTGCCAGCAGTTACTCGCGAGCGGGAGGCTCCTACAATGAGCAGTTCTTC	CASSYSRAGGSYNEQFF
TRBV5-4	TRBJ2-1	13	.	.	TGTGCCAGCAGCTTTGTATCCTACAATGAGCAGTTCTTC	CASSFVSYNEQFF
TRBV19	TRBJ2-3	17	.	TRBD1	TGTGCCAGTAGTACACTCTCGGGACAGGGGGCATCAGATACGCAGTATTTT	CASSTLSGQGASDTQYF
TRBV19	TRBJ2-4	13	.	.	TGTGCCAGTAGTAGGGAGGCCAAAAACATTCAGTACTTC	CASSREAKNIQYF
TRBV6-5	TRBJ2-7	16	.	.	TGTGCCAGCAGTTACTCAGCGGGACAGGAGTCCTACGAGCAGTACTTC	CASSYSAGQESYEQYF
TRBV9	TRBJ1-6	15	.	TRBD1	TGTGCCAGCAGCGCAGGGACAGGGCGTGAGGCACCCCTCCACTTT	CASSAGTGREAPLHF
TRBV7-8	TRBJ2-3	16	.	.	TGTGCCAGCAGCTTAGCGCGGGTTGCGAACACAGATACGCAGTATTTT	CASSLARVANTDTQYF
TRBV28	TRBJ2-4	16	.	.	TGTGCCAGCAGTACGGCGCGTGGTGGGGGGAGAAACATTCAGTACTTC	CASSTARGGGRNIQYF